This passage covers 15 T cell receptor beta chains from one sample sequenced in a study of Ad26.COV2.S vaccination and SARS-CoV-2 variants listed by TCRdb under 2021. Preparation of the library involved the immunoSEQ multiplex PCR assay. Held by TCRdb, this immuneACCESS table contains in-frame sequences only and omits some clones. Under half of the omission traces to an unresolved V gene where checked; the cause of the rest is unknown. In this sample the table shows about 400,000 clones, 88% of which occur a single time. Less than 4% of the sample rests with the top ten. The treatment or condition label on this specimen signifies: around 19 received Ad26.COV2.S at low or high dose, single or two shots; 5 received placebo; per-sample allocation not given. For vaccine and placebo recipients, repertoires were sequenced using samples collected on day 63 after the first injection. The specimen comprised peripheral blood, sampled in a trial of Ad26.COV2.S vaccine versus placebo. These receptors were collected from a person aged 18 to 65 who received the Ad26.COV2.S COVID-19 vaccine or a placebo.

This clone was picked up one time. This chain connects TRBV7-9 to TRBJ1-1, with unresolved D. Germline V gene sequence: CDR1 SEHNR, CDR2 FQNEAQ (reference sequence). This CDR3 spans 10 amino acids. V shed 5 bases and J shed 10 bases, with 8 bases lying between them. Here the CDR3 reads CASSAGAAFF. In DNA form, the CDR3 reads TGTGCCAGCAGCGCAGGAGCAGCTTTCTTT.

As DNA, the CDR3 is TGTGCCAGCAACCCCACGGTACAGGGGATGACTGAAGCTTTCTTT. Its protein is CASNPTVQGMTEAFF. This rearrangement joins TRBV7-9 to TRBJ1-1, with 7 bases aligning to TRBD1. Per the germline V gene, CDR1 is SEHNR and CDR2 is FQNEAQ (reference sequence). The CDR3 length is 15 residues. Trimming cost V 7 bases and J 5 bases; bases outside gene matches: 13.

This clone was found once. CDR3 nucleotides: TGTGCCACCAGCAGGTGGCGGGGGGAGGACGAGCAGTACTTC. It yields the protein CATSRWRGEDEQYF. The V gene is TRBV15, the J gene TRBJ2-7, with 8 bases identical to TRBD2. This CDR3 contains 14 residues. Looked up from germline, CDR1 is LNHNV and CDR2 is YYDKDF (reference sequence). Unmatched junction bases numbered 6, after V lost 3 bases and J lost 5 bases.

The chain is built from TRBV30 and TRBJ2-7, with D perhaps given as TRBD1 or TRBD2 (5 bases each). The germline V gene encodes CDR1 GTSNPN and CDR2 SVGIG (reference sequence). V lost 5 bases and J lost 2, with 25 bases in between. This CDR3 has 17 residues. In nucleotides, the CDR3 is TGTGCCTGGGGGTCCCGGGACGGCAACAAACCCACCTACGAGCAGTACTTC. This codes for CAWGSRDGNKPTYEQYF.

The chain carries TRBV5-1 and TRBJ1-2, with D possibly being TRBD1 (5 bases). The CDR3 covers 13 residues. V lost 4 bases and J 8 bases, leaving 15 bases between the germline ends. Germline-derived CDR1 and CDR2 are SGHRS and YFSETQ. The CDR3 DNA reads TGCGCCAGCAGCAACCCGACAGTGCCAGGCTACACCTTC. Translation gives CASSNPTVPGYTF.

The chain recombines TRBV11-2 with TRBJ2-1, with D perhaps assigned TRBD1 or TRBD2 (5 bases each). This CDR3 is built from 19 residues. V gave up 0 bases and J gave up 1 base, with 19 bases separating them. Germline loops: CDR1 SGHAT, CDR2 FQNNGV. Written as DNA, the CDR3 is TGTGCCAGCAGCTTAGATCGGGCAGGGAGCGGTTTATCCTACAATGAGCAGTTCTTC. Translation gives CASSLDRAGSGLSYNEQFF.

The chain recombines TRBV9 with TRBJ1-1; D perhaps matches TRBD1 (5 bases). Germline-derived CDR1 and CDR2 are SGDLS and YYNGEE. This CDR3 has 15 residues. Between the trimmed V and J ends, which lost 4 bases and 0 bases, there was a span of 13 bases. The CDR3 reads CASSPKGFMNTEAFF. As DNA, the CDR3 is TGTGCCAGCAGCCCGAAGGGGTTCATGAACACTGAAGCTTTCTTT.

Here the CDR3 DNA reads TGTGCCAGTAGTATGCTGGCTAGCGGGGTTAGGGTCTTTGCCTACGAGCAGTACTTC. Translating it yields CASSMLASGVRVFAYEQYF. This chain links TRBV19 with TRBJ2-7, with TRBD2 matching over 9 bases. The CDR3 totals 19 residues. In germline, CDR1 is LNHDA, CDR2 SQIVND (reference sequence). J was trimmed by 2 bases and V by 3 bases; bases with no gene match: 17.

This clone was counted only a few times. V usage is TRBV12-3 or TRBV12-4 and J usage is TRBJ1-4; tentatively, D is TRBD1 (5 bases). Trimming removed 8 bases from V and 11 bases from J, with 15 bases in between. The CDR3 has 12 amino acids. The CDR3 protein is CASSDSAGKLFF. Here the CDR3 DNA reads TGTGCCAGCTCAGACAGTGCTGGGAAACTGTTTTTT.

V and J are TRBV5-1 and TRBJ2-7, with TRBD1 matching 7 bases. The CDR3 length is 16 residues. V lost 0 bases and J lost 1; bases outside the gene matches: 7. Germline assignment: CDR1 SGHRS and CDR2 YFSETQ. This CDR3 reads CASSLVAGTESYEQYF. In DNA, the CDR3 is TGCGCCAGCAGCTTGGTCGCTGGGACAGAATCCTACGAGCAGTACTTC.

CDR3 in amino acids: CASRPFGARGSNQPQHF. The DNA of the CDR3 is TGTGCCAGCCGGCCATTCGGGGCCCGGGGGAGCAATCAGCCCCAGCATTTT. The V gene is TRBV28, the J gene TRBJ1-5, with D perhaps matching TRBD1 (5 bases). The CDR3 runs to 17 residues. CDR1 and CDR2 from the germline V gene are MDHEN and SYDVKM. V shed 8 bases and J shed 1 base, with 21 bases lying between them. Drawing the rest from reference TRBV28 and TRBJ1-5, the complete variable domain is DVKVTQSSRYLVKRTGEKVFLECVQDMDHENMFWYRQDPGLGLRLIYFSYDVKMKEKGDIPEGYSVSREKKERFSLILESASTNQTSMYLCASRPFGARGSNQPQHFGDGTRLSIL.

This sequence joins TRBV7-2 and TRBJ1-1; D gene unclear. Germline loops: CDR1 SGHTA, CDR2 FQGNSA. V lost 0 bases and J lost 7, with 9 bases in between. The CDR3 is 13 residues long. CDR3 sequence reads: CASSLATASEAFF. Written as DNA, the CDR3 is TGTGCCAGCAGCTTAGCCACAGCAAGTGAAGCTTTCTTT.

The rearrangement uses TRBV9 and TRBJ2-7, with D uncertain. CDR3 length equals 14 residues. From germline, CDR1 is SGDLS and CDR2 YYNGEE. V shed 3 bases and J shed 6 bases, with 16 bases lying between them. The CDR3 reads CASSAHPRAGEQYF. DNA for the CDR3: TGTGCCAGCAGCGCCCACCCTCGGGCCGGCGAGCAGTACTTC.

The chain carries TRBV7-2 and TRBJ2-3, with a tentative D call TRBD2 (5 bases). The germline V and J ends were trimmed by 5 bases and 3 bases, with 18 bases remaining between them. Germline assignment: CDR1 SGHTA and CDR2 FQGNSA. CDR3 length: 16 amino acids. Here the CDR3 reads CASSLHSSGGTDTQYF. CDR3 nucleotides: TGTGCCAGCAGCCTACACTCGAGCGGAGGTACAGATACGCAGTATTTT.

In its sample, this clone was seen once. The J gene is TRBJ2-7, the V gene TRBV28; D not resolved. This CDR3 comprises 12 residues. CDR1 and CDR2 from the germline V gene are MDHEN and SYDVKM. V dropped 6 bases and J dropped 5 bases, with 11 bases sitting between them. The CDR3 region is CASSTPNNEQYF. DNA of the CDR3: TGTGCCAGCAGCACCCCTAACAACGAGCAGTACTTC.